This TCR beta chain was retrieved from a study of tissue T cells after allogeneic stem cell transplantation. Study outcomes and limitations: Anatomically similar tissues had similar TCR repertoires within each patient.

In regard to this clone: The antigen remains undetermined. Genes and germline are mouse. The CDR3 extends 1 residue past the end of the read, so its final part is completed from the germline J gene.

Method: immunoSEQ multiplex PCR; TCRdb's copy keeps in-frame clones and lacks some. The table shows some 22,000 clones, with roughly three quarters occurring only once. This CDR3 contains 14 residues. Germline assignment: CDR1 GKSSPN and CDR2 SITVG. V shed 0 bases and J shed 1 base, with 8 bases lying between them. The sequence came from a female BALB/c mouse in good health. These mice share the MHC haplotype H2-d. Sequencing was carried out using blood. The chain is built from TRBV31 and TRBJ2-3; the D gene is possibly TRBD1 (5 bases). CDR3 region: CAWSLDSRAETLYF. The CDR3 bases that were read are TGTGCCTGGAGTCTCGACAGCCGTGCAGAAACGCTGTAT.